This entry lists 9 T cell receptor beta chains sequenced from one sample in a study of T cell repertoires in cytomegalovirus infection. TCRdb itself ran the reads through MiXCR, one entry per CDR3 protein. The sample yields about 230,000 distinct CDR3 sequences, 22% seen once. Sequencing used CD8+ T cells from PBMCs. The origin of the receptors is a human donor in good health (CMV status not recorded). Some clones in this sample may be carry-over from other donors' samples.

Details on this clonotype: Given a much more abundant clone one base away, this may be a read error. The chain couples TRBV7-6 to TRBJ1-6; maybe TRBD1 (5 bases). The CDR3 has 15 amino acids. Germline CDR1 is SGHVS and CDR2 is FNYEAQ. This CDR3 reads CASSSGVTENSALHF. The CDR3 bases are TGTGCCAGCAGCTCCGGAGTGACAGAAAATTCAGCCCTCCACTTT.

This clonotype was found a few times. The rearrangement uses TRBV7-9 and TRBJ1-1; a weak D match, TRBD1 (5 bases). There are 14 residues in the CDR3. V lost 2 bases to trimming and J lost 4 bases, with 11 bases between them. In germline, CDR1 is SEHNR, CDR2 FQNEAQ (reference sequence). CDR3 bases: TGTGCCAGCAGCTTAAGCGGGGGGGTCACTGAAGCTTTCTTT. This translates into CASSLSGGVTEAFF.

The chain joins TRBV28 to TRBJ1-1, with D unclear. The CDR3 totals 13 residues. Trimming removed 3 bases at V and 11 bases at J, with 16 bases between. Per the germline V gene, CDR1 is MDHEN and CDR2 is SYDVKM. The CDR3 loop reads CASSLISGKPAFF. CDR3 in DNA: TGTGCCAGCAGTTTGATTTCTGGTAAACCGGCTTTCTTT.

In its sample, this clonotype was seen many times. V usage is TRBV7-2 and J usage is TRBJ2-2; D unresolved. Germline V CDR1 and CDR2: SGHTA, FQGNSA. V was shortened by 5 bases and J by 4 bases, with 11 bases between the two germline ends. CDR3 length equals 14 residues. DNA for the CDR3: TGTGCCAGCAGCGTTTCGGACGTCACCGGGGAGCTGTTTTTT. Residues: CASSVSDVTGELFF. The variable domain in full, with the rest retrieved from reference TRBV7-2 and TRBJ2-2, is GAGVSQSPSNKVTEKGKDVELRCDPISGHTALYWYRQSLGQGLEFLIYFQGNSAPDKSGLPSDRFSAERTGGSVSTLTIQRTQQEDSAVYLCASSVSDVTGELFFGEGSRLTVL.

The chain is built from TRBV20-1 and TRBJ1-1, with D possibly matching TRBD1 (5 bases). V was trimmed by 5 bases and J by 4 bases, leaving 17 bases between them. CDR1 is DFQATT and CDR2 is SNEGSKA in the germline V gene (reference sequence). The CDR3 contains 14 residues. The CDR3 DNA follows: TGCAGTGCTTACTCTATCGGGGGGGGCACTGAAGCTTTCTTT. It yields the protein CSAYSIGGGTEAFF.

The CDR3 region is CSALRTVTYEQYF. CDR3 nucleotides: TGCAGTGCCCTAAGGACTGTAACCTACGAGCAGTACTTC. The chain employs TRBV20-1 and TRBJ2-7; tentatively, D is TRBD2 (5 bases). V was pared by 6 bases and J by 2 bases, with 14 bases between. CDR3 size: 13 residues. Germline CDR1 is DFQATT and CDR2 is SNEGSKA (reference sequence).

This clonotype was found a few times. This sequence joins TRBV7-8 and TRBJ2-7, with TRBD1 matching over 9 bases. The J segment lost 6 bases and the V segment lost 5 bases, leaving 17 bases of the junction unmatched. The germline V gene has CDR1 SGHVS and CDR2 FQNEAQ. This CDR3 comprises 17 residues. For the CDR3, the DNA is TGTGCCAGCAGCCAAAATTCTCGGGGACAGGGAGTTCGCGAGCAGTACGTC. This encodes CASSQNSRGQGVREQYV.

The CDR3 loop is CASSQVYTGDGGETQYF. The CDR3 DNA sequence: TGCGCCAGCAGCCAAGTTTATACAGGGGACGGAGGAGAGACCCAGTACTTC. V is TRBV4-1 and J is TRBJ2-5, with TRBD1 matching over 7 bases. The CDR3 is 17 residues long. V was clipped by 1 base and J by 4 bases; unmatched bases: 12. Germline V gene data show CDR1 as MGHRA and CDR2 as YSYEKL.

Ten or more counts support this clonotype. V and J are TRBV7-9 and TRBJ1-1; tentative D call: TRBD1 (5 bases). V lost 2 bases, J lost 3 bases, and 22 bases lay in between. The CDR3 is made up of 18 amino acids. The germline CDR1 and CDR2 sequences are SEHNR and FQNEAQ (reference sequence). This CDR3 reads CASSLSFQAGNGYTEAFF. The CDR3 DNA sequence: TGTGCCAGCAGCTTAAGCTTTCAAGCAGGGAATGGGTACACTGAAGCTTTCTTT.